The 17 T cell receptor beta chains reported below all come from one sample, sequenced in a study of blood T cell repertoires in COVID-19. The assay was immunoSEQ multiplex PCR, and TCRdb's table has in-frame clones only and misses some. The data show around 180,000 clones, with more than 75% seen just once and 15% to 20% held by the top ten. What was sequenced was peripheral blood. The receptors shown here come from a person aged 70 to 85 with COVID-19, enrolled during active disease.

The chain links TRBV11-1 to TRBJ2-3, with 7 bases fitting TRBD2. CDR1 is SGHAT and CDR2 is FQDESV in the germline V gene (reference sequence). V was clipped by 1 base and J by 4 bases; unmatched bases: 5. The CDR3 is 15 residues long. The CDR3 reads CASSLVRDYPDTQYF. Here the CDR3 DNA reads TGTGCCAGCAGCTTAGTCAGGGACTACCCAGATACGCAGTATTTT.

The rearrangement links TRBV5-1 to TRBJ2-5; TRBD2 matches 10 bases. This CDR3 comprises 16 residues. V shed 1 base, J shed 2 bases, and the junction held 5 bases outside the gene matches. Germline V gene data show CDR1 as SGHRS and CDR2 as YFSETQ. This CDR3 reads CASSLRLAGVQETQYF. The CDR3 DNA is TGCGCCAGCAGCTTGAGGCTAGCGGGAGTACAAGAGACCCAGTACTTC.

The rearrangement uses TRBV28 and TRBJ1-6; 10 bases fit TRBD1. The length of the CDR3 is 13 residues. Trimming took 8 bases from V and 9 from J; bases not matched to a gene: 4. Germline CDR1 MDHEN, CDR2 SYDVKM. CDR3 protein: CASLGQGFSPLHF. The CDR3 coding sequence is TGTGCCAGCCTGGGACAGGGGTTTTCACCCCTCCACTTT. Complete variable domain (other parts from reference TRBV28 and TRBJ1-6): DVKVTQSSRYLVKRTGEKVFLECVQDMDHENMFWYRQDPGLGLRLIYFSYDVKMKEKGDIPEGYSVSREKKERFSLILESASTNQTSMYLCASLGQGFSPLHFGNGTRLTVT.

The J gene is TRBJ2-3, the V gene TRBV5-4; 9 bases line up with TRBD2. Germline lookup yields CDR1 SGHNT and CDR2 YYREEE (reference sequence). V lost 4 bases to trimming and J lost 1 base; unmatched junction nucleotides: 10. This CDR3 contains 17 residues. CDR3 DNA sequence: TGTGCCAGCAGCGCCGGGACTAAGCGGGGGGGCACAGATACGCAGTATTTT. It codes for CASSAGTKRGGTDTQYF.

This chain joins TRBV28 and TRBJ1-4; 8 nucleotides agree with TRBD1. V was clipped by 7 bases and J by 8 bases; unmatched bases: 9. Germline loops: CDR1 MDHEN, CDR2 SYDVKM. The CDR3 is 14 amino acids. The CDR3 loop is CASNQQGVWEKLFF. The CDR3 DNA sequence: TGTGCCAGCAACCAACAGGGGGTATGGGAAAAACTGTTTTTT.

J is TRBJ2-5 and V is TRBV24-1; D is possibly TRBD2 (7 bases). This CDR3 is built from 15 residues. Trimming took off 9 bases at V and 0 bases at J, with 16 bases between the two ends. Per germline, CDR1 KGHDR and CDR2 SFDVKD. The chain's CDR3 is CATGQTGTNQETQYF. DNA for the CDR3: TGTGCCACCGGACAGACCGGGACTAACCAAGAGACCCAGTACTTC.

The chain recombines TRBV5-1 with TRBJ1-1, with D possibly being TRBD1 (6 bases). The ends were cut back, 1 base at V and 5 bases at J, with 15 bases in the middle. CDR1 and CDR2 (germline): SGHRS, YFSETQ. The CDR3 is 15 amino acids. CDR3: CASSLTGHGLTEAFF. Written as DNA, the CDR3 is TGCGCCAGCAGCTTGACGGGACACGGCCTGACTGAAGCTTTCTTT.

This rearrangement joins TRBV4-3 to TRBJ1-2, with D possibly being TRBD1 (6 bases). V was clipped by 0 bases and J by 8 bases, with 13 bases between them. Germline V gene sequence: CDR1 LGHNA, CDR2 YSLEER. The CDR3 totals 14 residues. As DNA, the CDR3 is TGCGCCAGCAGCCAAGAGGCAAACAGGGTCGGCTACACCTTC. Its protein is CASSQEANRVGYTF.

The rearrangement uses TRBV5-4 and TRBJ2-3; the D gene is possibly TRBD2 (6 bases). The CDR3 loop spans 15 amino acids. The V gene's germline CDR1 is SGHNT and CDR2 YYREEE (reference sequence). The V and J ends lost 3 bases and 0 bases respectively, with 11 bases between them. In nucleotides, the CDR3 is TGTGCCAGCAGCTCTGGGGGGATTAGCACAGATACGCAGTATTTT. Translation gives CASSSGGISTDTQYF. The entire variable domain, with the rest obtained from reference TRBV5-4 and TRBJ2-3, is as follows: ETGVTQSPTHLIKTRGQQVTLRCSSQSGHNTVSWYQQALGQGPQFIFQYYREEENGRGNFPPRFSGLQFPNYSSELNVNALELDDSALYLCASSSGGISTDTQYFGPGTRLTVL.

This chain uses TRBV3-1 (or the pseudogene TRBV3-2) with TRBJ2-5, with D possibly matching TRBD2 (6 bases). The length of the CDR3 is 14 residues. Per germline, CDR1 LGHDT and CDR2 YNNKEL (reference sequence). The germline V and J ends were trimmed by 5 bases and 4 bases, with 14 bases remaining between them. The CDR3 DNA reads TGTGCCAGCAGCGCGGGGCCAGGGAGAGAGACCCAGTACTTC. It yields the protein CASSAGPGRETQYF.

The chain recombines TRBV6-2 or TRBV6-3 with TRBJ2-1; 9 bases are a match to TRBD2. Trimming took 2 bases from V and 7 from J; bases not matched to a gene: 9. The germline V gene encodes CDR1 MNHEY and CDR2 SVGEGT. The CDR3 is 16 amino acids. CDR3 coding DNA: TGTGCCAGCAGTTACCCTAGAGGCGGGAGGGGGAATGAGCAGTTCTTC. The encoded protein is CASSYPRGGRGNEQFF.

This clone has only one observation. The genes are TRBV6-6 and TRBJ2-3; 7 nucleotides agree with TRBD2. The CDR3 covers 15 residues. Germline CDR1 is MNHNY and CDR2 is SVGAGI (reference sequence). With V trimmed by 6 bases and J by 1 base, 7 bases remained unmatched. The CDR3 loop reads CASSPGGRGTDTQYF. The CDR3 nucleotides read TGTGCCAGCAGCCCGGGGGGAAGGGGCACAGATACGCAGTATTTT.

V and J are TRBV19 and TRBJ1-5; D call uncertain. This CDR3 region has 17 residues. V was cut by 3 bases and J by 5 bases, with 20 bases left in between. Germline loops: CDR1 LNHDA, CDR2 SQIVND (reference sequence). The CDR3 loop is CASSIYQAPSKYQPQHF. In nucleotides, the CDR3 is TGTGCCAGTAGTATTTATCAGGCTCCATCCAAATATCAGCCCCAGCATTTT.

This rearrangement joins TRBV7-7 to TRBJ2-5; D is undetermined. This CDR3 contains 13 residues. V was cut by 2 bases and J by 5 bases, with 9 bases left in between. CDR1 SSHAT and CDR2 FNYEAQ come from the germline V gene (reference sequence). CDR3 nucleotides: TGTGCCAGCAGCTTATATGAGAGGGAGACCCAGTACTTC. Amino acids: CASSLYERETQYF.

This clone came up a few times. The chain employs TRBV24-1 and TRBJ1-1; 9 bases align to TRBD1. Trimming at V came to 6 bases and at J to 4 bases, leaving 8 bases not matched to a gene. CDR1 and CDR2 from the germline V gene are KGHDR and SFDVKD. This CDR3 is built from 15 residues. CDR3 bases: TGTGCCACCAGTAGGGACAGGGAGGGGAGCACTGAAGCTTTCTTT. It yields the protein CATSRDREGSTEAFF.

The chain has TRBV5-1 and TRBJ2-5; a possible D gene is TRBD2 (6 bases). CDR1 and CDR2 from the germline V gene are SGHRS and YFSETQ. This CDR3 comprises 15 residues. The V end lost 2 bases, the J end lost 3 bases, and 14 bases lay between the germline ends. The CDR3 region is CASSLFSGLEETQYF. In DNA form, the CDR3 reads TGCGCCAGCAGCTTATTCAGCGGGCTAGAAGAGACCCAGTACTTC.

The CDR3, as DNA: TGTGCCTGTATGAGGGCGGGAGGGCCGGAGTGGAATGAGCAGTTCTTC. It translates to CACMRAGGPEWNEQFF. The V call is TRBV30, the J call TRBJ2-1, with 9 positions matching TRBD2. Per germline, CDR1 GTSNPN and CDR2 SVGIG (reference sequence). The V and J ends lost 6 bases and 7 bases, in that order; junction bases with no gene match: 16. The CDR3 sequence is 16 residues long.